The clone carrying this T cell receptor beta chain was recorded many times. Its matching antigen is unknown. Each CDR3 protein is one row after TCRdb ran MiXCR on the RACE reads. The sample has about 80,000 distinct CDR3 sequences; roughly 10% are singletons. With 1 base removed from V and 2 bases from J, the gap between germline ends came to 12 bases. The CDR3 runs 15 residues. Specified time point: patch test 2, 6 weeks after DPC sensitization. Specified treatment: therapeutic diphenylcyclopropenone sensitization with weekly scalp DPC. The data were taken from a study of human T cells and chemical hapten exposure. Findings and limits, study-wide: Because all patients had alopecia, their immune responses might differ from healthy ones.

This receptor was taken from a woman aged 30 to 39 with alopecia areata. Some clones in this sample may be carry-over from other donors' samples. The rearrangement links TRBV12-3 or TRBV12-4 to TRBJ2-7, with D unclear. The input for sequencing was whole blood, taken in connection with sensitization to the hapten diphenylcyclopropenone (DPC). The CDR3 region is CASSLGEAPTYEQYF. The CDR3 bases are TGTGCCAGCAGTTTAGGAGAAGCGCCGACCTACGAGCAGTACTTC.